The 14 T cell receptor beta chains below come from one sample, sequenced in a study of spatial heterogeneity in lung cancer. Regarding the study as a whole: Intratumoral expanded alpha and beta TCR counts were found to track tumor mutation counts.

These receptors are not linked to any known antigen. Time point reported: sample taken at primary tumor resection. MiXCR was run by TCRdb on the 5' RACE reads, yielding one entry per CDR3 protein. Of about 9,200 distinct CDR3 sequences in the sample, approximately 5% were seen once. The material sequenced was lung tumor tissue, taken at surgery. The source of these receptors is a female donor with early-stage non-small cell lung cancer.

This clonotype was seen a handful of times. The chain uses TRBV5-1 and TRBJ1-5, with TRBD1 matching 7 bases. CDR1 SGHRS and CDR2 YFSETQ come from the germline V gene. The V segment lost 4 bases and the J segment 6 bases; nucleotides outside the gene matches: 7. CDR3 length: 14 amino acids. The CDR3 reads CASSRGQAGQPQHF. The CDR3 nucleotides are TGCGCCAGCAGCCGTGGACAGGCGGGTCAGCCCCAGCATTTT.

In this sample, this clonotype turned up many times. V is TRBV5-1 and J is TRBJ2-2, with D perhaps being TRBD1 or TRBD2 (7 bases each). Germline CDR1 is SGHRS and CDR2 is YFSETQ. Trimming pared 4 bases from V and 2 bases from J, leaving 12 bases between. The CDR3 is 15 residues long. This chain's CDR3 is CASSPGGGNTGELFF. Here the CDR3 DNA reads TGCGCCAGCAGCCCAGGGGGGGGTAACACCGGGGAGCTGTTTTTT.

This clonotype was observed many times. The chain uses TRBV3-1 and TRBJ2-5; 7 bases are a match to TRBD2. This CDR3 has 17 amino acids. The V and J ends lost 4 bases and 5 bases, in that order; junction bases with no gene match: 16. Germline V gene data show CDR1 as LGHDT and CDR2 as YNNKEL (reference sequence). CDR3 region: CASSPKPLAATEETQYF. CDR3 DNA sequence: TGTGCCAGCAGCCCGAAGCCGCTAGCGGCTACCGAGGAGACCCAGTACTTC.

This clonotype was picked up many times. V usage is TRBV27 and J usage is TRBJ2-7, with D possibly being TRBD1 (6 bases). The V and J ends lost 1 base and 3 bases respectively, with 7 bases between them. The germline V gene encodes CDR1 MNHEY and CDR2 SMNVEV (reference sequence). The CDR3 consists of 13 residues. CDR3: CASSLLGGYEQYF. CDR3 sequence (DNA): TGTGCCAGCAGTTTATTAGGGGGCTACGAGCAGTACTTC.

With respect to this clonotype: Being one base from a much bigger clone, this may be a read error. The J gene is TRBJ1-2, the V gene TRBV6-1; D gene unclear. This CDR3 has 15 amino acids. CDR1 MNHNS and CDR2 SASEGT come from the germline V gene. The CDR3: CASSAKASRDSGYNF. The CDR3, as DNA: TGTGCCAGCAGTGCGAAGGCATCCCGGGATAGTGGCTACAACTTC.

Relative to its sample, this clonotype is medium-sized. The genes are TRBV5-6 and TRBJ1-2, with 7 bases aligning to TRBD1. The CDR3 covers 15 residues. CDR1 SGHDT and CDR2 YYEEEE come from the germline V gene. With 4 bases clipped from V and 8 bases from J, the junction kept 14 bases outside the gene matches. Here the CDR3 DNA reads TGTGCCAGCAGCGCAACGACAGGGAAGTTTGTCGGCTACACCTTC. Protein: CASSATTGKFVGYTF.

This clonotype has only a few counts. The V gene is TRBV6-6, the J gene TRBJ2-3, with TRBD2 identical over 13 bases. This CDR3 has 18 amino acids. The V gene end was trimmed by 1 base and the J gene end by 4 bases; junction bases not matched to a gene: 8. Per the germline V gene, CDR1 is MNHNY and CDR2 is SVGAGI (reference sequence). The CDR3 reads CASSYFGTSGMNADTQYF. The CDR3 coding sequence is TGTGCCAGCAGTTACTTCGGGACTAGCGGGATGAACGCAGATACGCAGTATTTT.

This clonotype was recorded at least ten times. The DNA of the CDR3 is TGTGCCATCAGATTTGGGACTAGCGGGAACTACGAGCAGTACTTC. The encoded protein is CAIRFGTSGNYEQYF. The chain has TRBV10-3 and TRBJ2-7, with 13 bases matching TRBD2. The CDR3 totals 15 residues. Germline CDR1 is ENHRY and CDR2 is SYGVKD. V lost 6 bases, J lost 3 bases, and 5 bases stayed unmatched.

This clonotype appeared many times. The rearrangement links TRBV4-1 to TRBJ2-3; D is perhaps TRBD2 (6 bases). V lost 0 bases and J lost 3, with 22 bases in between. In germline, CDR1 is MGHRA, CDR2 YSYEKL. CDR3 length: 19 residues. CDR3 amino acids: CASSQDGGSGRSWTDTQYF. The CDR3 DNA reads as TGCGCCAGCAGCCAAGACGGGGGTAGCGGAAGGAGTTGGACAGATACGCAGTATTTT.

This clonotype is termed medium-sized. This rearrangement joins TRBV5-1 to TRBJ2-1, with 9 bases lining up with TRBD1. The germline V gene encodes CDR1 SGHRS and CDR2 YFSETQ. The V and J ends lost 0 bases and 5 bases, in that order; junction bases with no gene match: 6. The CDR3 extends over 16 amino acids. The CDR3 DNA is TGCGCCAGCAGCTTGGCCGCTGGGACAGGGAACAATGAGCAGTTCTTC. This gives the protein CASSLAAGTGNNEQFF.

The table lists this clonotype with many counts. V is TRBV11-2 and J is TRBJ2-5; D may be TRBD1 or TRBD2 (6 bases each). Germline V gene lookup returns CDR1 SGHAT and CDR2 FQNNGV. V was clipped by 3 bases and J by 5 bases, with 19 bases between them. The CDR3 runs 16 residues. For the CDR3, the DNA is TGTGCCAGCAGCTTCAACGTACCACAGGGAGGCGAGACCCAGTACTTC. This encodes CASSFNVPQGGETQYF.

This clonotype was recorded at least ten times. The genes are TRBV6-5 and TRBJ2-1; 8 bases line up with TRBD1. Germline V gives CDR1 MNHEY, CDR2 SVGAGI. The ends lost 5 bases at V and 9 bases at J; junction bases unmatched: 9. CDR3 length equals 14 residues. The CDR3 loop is CASSGWTGLPEQFF. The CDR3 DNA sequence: TGTGCCAGCAGTGGGTGGACAGGGCTCCCTGAGCAGTTCTTC.

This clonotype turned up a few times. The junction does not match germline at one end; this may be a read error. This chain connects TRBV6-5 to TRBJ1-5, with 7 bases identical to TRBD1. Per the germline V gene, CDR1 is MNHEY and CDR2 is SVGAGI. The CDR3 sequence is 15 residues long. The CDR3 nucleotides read TGTGCCAGCGGAGCTTCAGGGGGTAGCAATCAGCCCCGGCATTTT. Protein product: CASGASGGSNQPRHF.

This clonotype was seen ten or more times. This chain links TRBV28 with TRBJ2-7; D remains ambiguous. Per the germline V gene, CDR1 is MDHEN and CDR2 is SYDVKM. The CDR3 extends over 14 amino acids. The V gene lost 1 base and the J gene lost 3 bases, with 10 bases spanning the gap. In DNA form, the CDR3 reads TGTGCCAGCAGTTTATTTGCGGAAAACTACGAGCAGTACTTC. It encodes CASSLFAENYEQYF. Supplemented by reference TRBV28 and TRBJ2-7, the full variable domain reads DVKVTQSSRYLVKRTGEKVFLECVQDMDHENMFWYRQDPGLGLRLIYFSYDVKMKEKGDIPEGYSVSREKKERFSLILESASTNQTSMYLCASSLFAENYEQYFGPGTRLTVT.